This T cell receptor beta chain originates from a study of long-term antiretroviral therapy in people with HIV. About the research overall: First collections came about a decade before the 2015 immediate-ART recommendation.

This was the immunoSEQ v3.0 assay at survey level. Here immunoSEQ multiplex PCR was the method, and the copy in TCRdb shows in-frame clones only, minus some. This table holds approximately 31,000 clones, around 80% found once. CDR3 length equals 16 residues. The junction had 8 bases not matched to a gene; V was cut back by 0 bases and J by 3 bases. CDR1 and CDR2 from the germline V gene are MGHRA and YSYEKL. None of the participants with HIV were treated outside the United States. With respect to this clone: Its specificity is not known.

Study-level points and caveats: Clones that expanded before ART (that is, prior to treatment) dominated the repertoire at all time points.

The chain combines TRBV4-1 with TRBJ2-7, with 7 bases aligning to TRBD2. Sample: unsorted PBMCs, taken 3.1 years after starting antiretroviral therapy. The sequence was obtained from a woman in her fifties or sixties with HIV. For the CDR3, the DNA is TGCGCCAGCAGCCAAGAACCGACTAGCAGCCTCTACGAGCAGTACTTC. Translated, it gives CASSQEPTSSLYEQYF.